This section outlines one T cell receptor beta chain sequence together with its context. CDR3 length: 17 residues. The germline gives CDR1 SGDLS, CDR2 YYNGEE. J was trimmed by 0 bases and V by 3 bases; bases with no gene match: 7. The sample originates from a study of T cell responses to AZD1222 COVID-19 vaccine. TCRdb's copy holds only in-frame clones and misses some; the assay was immunoSEQ multiplex PCR. The sample contains 110,000 to 150,000 clones, approximately 90% of which appear only once. The sequences come from peripheral blood, collected 28 days after the second AZD1222 dose. The TCR was taken from an adult who received the AZD1222 COVID-19 vaccine. The chain employs TRBV9 and TRBJ2-4; 9 bases fit TRBD1. The CDR3, as DNA: TGTGCCAGCAGCGCCACAGGACAGGGGTTAGCCAAAAACATTCAGTACTTC. Its translation is CASSATGQGLAKNIQYF.